This is a list of T cell receptor beta chains from one sample in a study of blood T cell repertoires in COVID-19. Method: immunoSEQ multiplex PCR; TCRdb's copy keeps in-frame clones and lacks some. The table has 330,000 or so clones, roughly 90% seen once. Sequencing input: PBMCs or T cells enriched from blood (not recorded which). These receptors all come from a woman aged 25 to 45 who had recovered from COVID-19. The CDR3 runs from the conserved cysteine through the conserved F or W. Each record gives: J gene, V gene, clone size, D gene, CDR3 DNA, CDR3 protein. D genes are given only for firm matches. The size field is filled for only some rows; it gives once, few, many or a size class.

>TRBJ2-5|TRBV2|-|TRBD1
TGTGCCAGCATTGACAGGGGGGAGACCCAGTACTTC
CASIDRGETQYF
>TRBJ2-3|TRBV24-1|once|TRBD2
TGTGCCACCAGTGCCCCCTCGGCGGGAGCCAGGGATACGCAGTATTTT
CATSAPSAGARDTQYF
>TRBJ2-5|TRBV5-4|-|TRBD2
TGTGCCAGCAGCTTGCTGGCGGGGGGGGAGACCCAGTACTTC
CASSLLAGGETQYF
>TRBJ1-1|TRBV11-1|-|TRBD1
TGTGCCAGCAGCTCCCGGACAGGGGAGGACACTGAAGCTTTCTTT
CASSSRTGEDTEAFF
>TRBJ1-2|TRBV7-8|-|TRBD1
TGTGCCAGCAGCTCCTTCGACAGGGGCTATGGCTACACCTTC
CASSSFDRGYGYTF
>TRBJ1-2|TRBV30|-|-
TGTGCCTGGGAGAGTGGACAGTATTCCCCCTATGGCTACACCTTC
CAWESGQYSPYGYTF
>TRBJ2-7|TRBV7-2|-|TRBD2
TGTGCCAGCAGCGTCAGCGGGGGCCCCTCCTACGAGCAGTACTTC
CASSVSGGPSYEQYF
>TRBJ2-7|TRBV28|-|TRBD2
TGTGCCAGCAGTTTATTGCGGGAGTTCTACGAGCAGTACTTC
CASSLLREFYEQYF
>TRBJ1-1|TRBV28|-|TRBD1
TGTGCCAGCAGTTCCTGGACAGGGCAGAACACTGAAGCTTTCTTT
CASSSWTGQNTEAFF
>TRBJ2-5|TRBV3-1/TRBV3-2|-|TRBD2
TGTGCCAGCACCTCCACCCTAGCGGGAGTACGGGAGACCCAGTACTTC
CASTSTLAGVRETQYF
>TRBJ1-1|TRBV5-1|-|-
TGCGCCAGCAGCTTGTCAGGCAGATTTATGAACACTGAAGCTTTCTTT
CASSLSGRFMNTEAFF
>TRBJ2-3|TRBV11-3|-|TRBD1
TGTGCCAGCAGCAAGGGACAGTACACAGATACGCAGTATTTT
CASSKGQYTDTQYF